Included here is one TCR beta chain sequence, with context. Its antigen is not identified. This record belongs to a study of CD8+ T cells in alopecia areata. Study-level information: Administration of oral tofacitinib to treated patients was at 5 to 10 mg twice daily. Whole-study results and caveats: Compared with normal scalp, lesional scalp had higher clonality and more expanded CD8+ clones.

Alopecia areata patients provided lesional scalp punch biopsies and peripheral blood. Investigators sorted PBMCs to obtain both CD4+ and CD8+ T cells. Germline lookup yields CDR1 SGHRS and CDR2 YFSETQ. V shed 0 bases, J shed 2 bases, and the junction held 4 bases outside the gene matches. The length of the CDR3 is 15 residues. RNA extraction and reverse transcription yielded cDNA as sequencing template. The assay was immunoSEQ multiplex PCR, and TCRdb's table has in-frame clones only and misses some. The table records 110,000 to 150,000 clones, 40% to 55% of them present only once. This sequence originates from a human donor with alopecia areata. The chain links TRBV5-1 to TRBJ1-2, with 7 bases matching TRBD1. The sample consisted of CD4+ T cells sorted from blood, taken at week 0. CDR3 sequence reads: CASSLAVQGNYGYTF. CDR3 DNA: TGCGCCAGCAGCTTGGCCGTACAGGGGAACTATGGCTACACCTTC. The variable domain in full, completed from reference TRBV5-1 and TRBJ1-2, reads KAGVTQTPRYLIKTRGQQVTLSCSPISGHRSVSWYQQTPGQGLQFLFEYFSETQRNKGNFPGRFSGRQFSNSRSEMNVSTLELGDSALYLCASSLAVQGNYGYTFGSGTRLTVV.